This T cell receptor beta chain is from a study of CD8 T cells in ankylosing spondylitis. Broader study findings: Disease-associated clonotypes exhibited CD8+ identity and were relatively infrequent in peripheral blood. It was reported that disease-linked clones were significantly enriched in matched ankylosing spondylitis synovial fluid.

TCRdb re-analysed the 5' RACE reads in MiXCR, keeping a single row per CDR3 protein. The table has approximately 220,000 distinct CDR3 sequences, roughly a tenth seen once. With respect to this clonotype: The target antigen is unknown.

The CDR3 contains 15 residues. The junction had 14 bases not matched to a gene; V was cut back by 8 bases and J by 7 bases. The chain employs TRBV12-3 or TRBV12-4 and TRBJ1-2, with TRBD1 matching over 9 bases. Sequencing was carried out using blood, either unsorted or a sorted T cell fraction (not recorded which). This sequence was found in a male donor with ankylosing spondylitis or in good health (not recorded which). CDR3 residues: CASHPATGGIGGYTF. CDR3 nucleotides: TGTGCCAGCCATCCCGCTACAGGGGGCATCGGTGGCTACACCTTC.